This T cell receptor (beta chain) was recovered during a study of T cell responses to AZD1222 COVID-19 vaccine (dated by TCRdb to the early 2020s). About the study as a whole: Because spike-specific TCR depth and breadth did not differ between the two schedules, AZD1222 recipients who got a second dose at roughly 4 weeks were pooled with those who got a second dose at roughly 12 weeks. Trial participants were enrolled by age into subgroups of 18-55, 56-69 and 70-plus years, and roughly 150, 30 and 60 TCR-sequenced participants, respectively, were included in these subgroups. TCR sequencing was performed for 230 to 250 trial participants, of whom about 210 were given two doses of AZD1222 and around 25 were given two doses of MenACWY control vaccine. Study-wide findings and limitations: Epitopes outside the regions mutated in the B.1.351 and B.1.1.7 variants were reportedly recognized by nearly half of the unique spike-specific TCRs. Because no samples from the day 14 peak response were available, repertoires could be characterized only after the peak T cell response. Participants were mostly white British, with more females than males. The authors suggested clonal diversity may have been underestimated. The 56-69-year group was small, and its depth increase did not reach significance, likely because of low power. The vaccine-associated CD4 TCRs covered the entire spike protein, and the dominant responses fell in regions 160-218 and 743-854. Conclusions about previously exposed vaccinees are limited, since just five to seven AZD1222 recipients were seropositive for SARS-CoV-2 at baseline. A significant rise in spike-specific TCR breadth and depth was observed after two AZD1222 doses relative to day 0 and relative to MenACWY recipients.

The CDR3 regions of human TCRbeta chains were subjected to immunosequencing. The study's processing was this. Repertoire TCRs were matched against a reference library of SARS-CoV-2-specific TCRs generated with the MIRA antigen-specificity platform. Breadth meant the fraction of unique TCRs that were SARS-CoV-2-associated, whereas depth meant the fraction of total T cells that were SARS-CoV-2-associated. Using the MIRA data, every spike-specific TCR was mapped to the spike region that the TCR reacted to and assigned to either a CD4 or a CD8 class. Log10-transformed breadth and depth values were compared by one-way ANOVA with Sidak's multiple comparisons tests. In its TCRdb copy, this immuneACCESS table keeps in-frame sequences only and misses some clones. Where compared with another copy, unresolved V genes explain less than half of these, and the others have no known cause. V and J calls and clone size follow that table, whereas D and trimming were derived from the DNA. The sample table lists 130,000 or so clones, roughly 92% of them with a count of one. The ten largest clones take up 5.4% of the sample.

The time point label here, explained by the study, means: baseline before first vaccination. Vaccinee samples came from UK trials COV001 and COV002, including a single-blind randomized controlled phase 2/3 trial of AZD1222 (ChAdOx1 nCoV-19) in healthy adults. For TCRbeta chain sequencing, PBMC samples were collected from trial participants at day 0 and at day 28 after the second dose. From the cysteine up to the phenylalanine, the CDR3 has a length of 15 residues. CDR3 DNA is the only sequence kept; it has 45 bases, read in frame from the first base. CDR1 and CDR2, per the germline V gene (reference sequence), are SGHNT and YYREEE. V drops 0 bases and J drops 4 bases, leaving 11 bases in between. Comment on this clone: The specificity of this receptor is unknown. Per-base qualities were not stored, and no clone one base away is much larger.

This material consisted of peripheral blood, taken on day 0 of AZD1222 vaccination. The source of this sequence is an adult in good health. The chain couples TRBV5-4 to TRBJ1-3; the D gene is not confidently resolved. The nucleotide sequence reads as follows: TGTGCCAGCAGCTTGGACGGTTTTATAGGAAACACCATATATTTT. Translated, it reads CASSLDGFIGNTIYF.